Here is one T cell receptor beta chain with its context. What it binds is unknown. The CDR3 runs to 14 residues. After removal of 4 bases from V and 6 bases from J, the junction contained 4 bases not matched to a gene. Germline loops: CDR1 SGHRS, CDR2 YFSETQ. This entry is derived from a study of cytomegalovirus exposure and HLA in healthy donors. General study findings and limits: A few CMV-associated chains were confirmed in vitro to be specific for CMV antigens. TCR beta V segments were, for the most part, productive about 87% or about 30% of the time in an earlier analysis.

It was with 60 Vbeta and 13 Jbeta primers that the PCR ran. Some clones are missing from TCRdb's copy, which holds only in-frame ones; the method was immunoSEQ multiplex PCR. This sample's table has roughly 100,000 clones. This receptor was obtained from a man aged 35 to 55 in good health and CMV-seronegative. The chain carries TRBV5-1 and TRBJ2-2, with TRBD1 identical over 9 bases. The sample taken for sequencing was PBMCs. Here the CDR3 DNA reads TGCGCCAGCAGCCTCGGGACAGGGTCCGGGGAGCTGTTTTTT. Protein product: CASSLGTGSGELFF. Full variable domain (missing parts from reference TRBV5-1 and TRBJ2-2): KAGVTQTPRYLIKTRGQQVTLSCSPISGHRSVSWYQQTPGQGLQFLFEYFSETQRNKGNFPGRFSGRQFSNSRSEMNVSTLELGDSALYLCASSLGTGSGELFFGEGSRLTVL.